One sample yielded the 4 T cell receptor beta chains listed below, sequenced in a study of early T cells in non-severe SARS-CoV-2 infection. TCRdb called the 5' RACE reads again in MiXCR, with one record for every CDR3 protein. The data show under 50,000 distinct CDR3 sequences, about 4.2% seen once. Sequencing was done on a sample of whole blood. All receptors derive from an adult who was a healthcare worker with PCR-confirmed SARS-CoV-2 infection or an uninfected control (not recorded which).

This clonotype has a count of ten or more. This chain connects TRBV20-1 to TRBJ1-2; 8 nucleotides line up with TRBD1. The CDR3 has 13 amino acids. The ends lost 2 bases at V and 7 bases at J; junction bases unmatched: 6. CDR1 is DFQATT and CDR2 is SNEGSKA in the germline V gene (reference sequence). The CDR3 nucleotides are TGCAGTGCTAGACAACAGGGGGAAGGTGGCTACACCTTC. Translation: CSARQQGEGGYTF.

This clonotype came up many times. The V and J genes are TRBV2 and TRBJ2-3; no firm D call. The germline V and J ends were trimmed by 1 base and 5 bases, with 10 bases remaining between them. CDR1 SNHLY and CDR2 FYNNEI come from the germline V gene. CDR3 length equals 14 residues. CDR3 in DNA: TGTGCCAGCAGTGAAGGTCCCCGGCGAGATACGCAGTATTTT. Translation gives CASSEGPRRDTQYF.

In this sample, this clonotype turned up many times. The chain is built from TRBV20-1 and TRBJ1-1; tentative D call: TRBD1 (6 bases). This CDR3 is built from 13 residues. Trimming removed 4 bases at V and 0 bases at J, with 9 bases between. Germline lookup yields CDR1 DFQATT and CDR2 SNEGSKA (reference sequence). The CDR3 loop reads CSAIGQLNTEAFF. DNA of the CDR3: TGCAGTGCTATCGGACAGCTGAACACTGAAGCTTTCTTT.

This clonotype was observed many times. V usage is TRBV29-1 and J usage is TRBJ1-2; D is undetermined. The germline V and J ends were trimmed by 7 bases and 8 bases, with 23 bases remaining between them. The germline gives CDR1 SQVTM, CDR2 ANQGSEA. There are 14 residues in the CDR3. CDR3 protein: CSAGPQPLGGGYTF. As DNA, the CDR3 is TGCAGCGCAGGACCTCAACCTTTGGGTGGAGGCTACACCTTC.